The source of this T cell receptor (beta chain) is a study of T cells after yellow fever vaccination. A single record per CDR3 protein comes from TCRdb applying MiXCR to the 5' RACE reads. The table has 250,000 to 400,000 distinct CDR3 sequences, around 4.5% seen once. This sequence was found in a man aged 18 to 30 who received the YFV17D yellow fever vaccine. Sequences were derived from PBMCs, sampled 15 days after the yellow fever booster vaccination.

As DNA, the CDR3 is TGTGCCAGCAGCTCCAGTTGGGGGCACCAAGAGACCCAGTACTTC. Translated: CASSSSWGHQETQYF. J is TRBJ2-5 and V is TRBV7-8; possible D gene TRBD1, 6 bases. Germline lookup yields CDR1 SGHVS and CDR2 FQNEAQ. The V end was cut by 4 bases, the J end by 0 bases, with 12 bases between. The CDR3 has 15 residues.